This T cell receptor beta chain was documented in a study of T cells after yellow fever vaccination. Broader study findings: When the response was secondary, it was weaker but reached its peak faster, day 5 versus 15. Reappearance after the booster was seen for most primary-vaccination clones, at 95% to 97% CD4 and around 90% CD8.

Germline loops: CDR1 KGHSH, CDR2 LQKENI. This CDR3 spans 16 amino acids. V was clipped by 6 bases and J by 2 bases, with 17 bases between them. In the case of this clonotype: Its specificity is not known.

TCRdb reanalysed the 5' RACE reads using MiXCR and keeps one entry per CDR3 protein. Among approximately 550,000 distinct CDR3 sequences listed, 19% were seen once. The chain combines TRBV18 with TRBJ2-1; D is possibly TRBD2 (5 bases). The sample was PBMCs, taken 15 days after the yellow fever booster vaccination. The receptor was isolated from a man aged 30 to 39 who received the YFV17D yellow fever vaccine. Here the CDR3 reads CASSHQDGLPYNEQFF. CDR3 in DNA: TGTGCCAGCTCTCACCAGGACGGACTCCCCTACAATGAGCAGTTCTTC.